Shown below are 18 T cell receptor beta chains from a single sample sequenced in a study of blood T cell repertoires in COVID-19. Clones were sequenced by immunoSEQ multiplex PCR, and TCRdb holds only the in-frame ones, with some missing. The sample has some 76,000 clones; over 75% are singletons. Sequencing was done on a sample of peripheral blood. These receptors came from a woman between 18 and 30 years old with acute or convalescent COVID-19.

J is TRBJ1-2 and V is TRBV5-1; D perhaps matches TRBD1 (6 bases). There are 17 residues in the CDR3. Germline V lookup: CDR1 SGHRS, CDR2 YFSETQ. The ends were cut back, 4 bases at V and 6 bases at J, with 25 bases in the middle. The CDR3 DNA is TGCGCCAGCAGCCTTAGGGGCACTCAGGGGTCGATGGATGGCTACACCTTC. Translated, it gives CASSLRGTQGSMDGYTF.

The gene calls are TRBV6-5 and TRBJ1-4; TRBD1 matches 9 bases. V was clipped by 1 base and J by 5 bases; unmatched bases: 2. Germline-derived CDR1 and CDR2 are MNHEY and SVGAGI. CDR3 length: 15 amino acids. Written as DNA, the CDR3 is TGTGCCAGCAGTTACTACAGGGGGCTGAATGAAAAACTGTTTTTT. Translation gives CASSYYRGLNEKLFF.

The chain recombines TRBV7-6 with TRBJ1-4; a weak D match, TRBD1 (5 bases). Looked up from germline, CDR1 is SGHVS and CDR2 is FNYEAQ. CDR3 length equals 15 residues. V lost 4 bases, J lost 4 bases, and 13 bases lay in between. The CDR3 loop reads CASSSTGLVNEKLFF. CDR3 coding DNA: TGTGCCAGCAGCTCTACGGGACTCGTTAATGAAAAACTGTTTTTT.

This rearrangement joins TRBV7-9 to TRBJ1-3; 8 bases line up with TRBD1. This CDR3 has 16 residues. The junction had 4 bases not matched to a gene; V was cut back by 2 bases and J by 1 base. Germline CDR1 is SEHNR and CDR2 is FQNEAQ (reference sequence). The DNA for the CDR3 is TGTGCCAGCAGCTTAAGCAGGGGGCTGTCTGGAAACACCATATATTTT. Its protein is CASSLSRGLSGNTIYF.

The chain has TRBV5-1 and TRBJ2-1; 8 nucleotides align to TRBD1. Germline V gene data show CDR1 as SGHRS and CDR2 as YFSETQ. V was clipped by 3 bases and J by 4 bases; unmatched bases: 6. There are 15 residues in the CDR3. Here the CDR3 DNA reads TGCGCCAGCAGCTGGGGGACAGGATCGTACAATGAGCAGTTCTTC. Its translation: CASSWGTGSYNEQFF.

The rearrangement links TRBV2 to TRBJ1-6, with unresolved D. Germline V gene data show CDR1 as SNHLY and CDR2 as FYNNEI. Trimming cost V 4 bases and J 12 bases, with 16 bases left between them. CDR3 length: 14 amino acids. The CDR3 reads CASSAPVGGLPLHF. The DNA of the CDR3 is TGTGCCAGCAGTGCCCCGGTAGGAGGCTTACCCCTCCACTTT.

V gene TRBV28 combines with J gene TRBJ1-2; D is ambiguous. V was trimmed by 3 bases and J by 8 bases, leaving 13 bases between them. This CDR3 is built from 13 residues. Germline assignment: CDR1 MDHEN and CDR2 SYDVKM. DNA of the CDR3: TGTGCCAGCAGTTTTTCAGGAAGACTAGGCTACACCTTC. Its protein is CASSFSGRLGYTF.

V is TRBV4-1 and J is TRBJ1-2; 7 bases align to TRBD1. The junction had 11 bases not matched to a gene; V was cut back by 0 bases and J by 7 bases. This CDR3 comprises 16 residues. The germline gives CDR1 MGHRA, CDR2 YSYEKL. The CDR3 region is CASSQEGRQGVSGYTF. The CDR3 nucleotides read TGCGCCAGCAGCCAAGAGGGCAGGCAGGGGGTCTCTGGCTACACCTTC.

Details on this clone: Compared with germline, one end of the junction differs, possibly owing to a read error. The chain is built from TRBV7-9 and TRBJ1-2; D might be TRBD1 (6 bases). The germline CDR1 and CDR2 sequences are SEHNR and FQNEAQ (reference sequence). This CDR3 comprises 12 residues. CDR3 protein: CASGFSGDGYTF. The CDR3 nucleotides read TGTGCCAGCGGCTTTTCAGGGGATGGCTACACCTTC.

This clone turned up a few times. The V call is TRBV7-9, the J call TRBJ1-2; D remains unclear. Germline values: CDR1 SEHNR, CDR2 FQNEAQ (reference sequence). Trimming took off 3 bases at V and 8 bases at J, with 10 bases between the two ends. The CDR3 contains 12 residues. CDR3 amino acids: CASSLTQLGYTF. In nucleotides, the CDR3 is TGTGCCAGCAGCTTGACTCAGTTGGGCTACACCTTC.

The CDR3 sequence: CASSFKSSYNSPLHF. The CDR3 region has the DNA TGTGCCAGCAGTTTTAAGAGCTCCTATAATTCACCCCTCCACTTT. The rearrangement links TRBV27 to TRBJ1-6, with D uncertain. CDR1 is MNHEY and CDR2 is SMNVEV in the germline V gene (reference sequence). The V end lost 3 bases, the J end lost 0 bases, and 6 bases lay between the germline ends. The CDR3 consists of 15 residues.

The chain couples TRBV5-6 to TRBJ1-2; maybe TRBD1 (5 bases). The V and J ends lost 3 bases and 2 bases respectively, with 11 bases between them. Germline V gives CDR1 SGHDT, CDR2 YYEEEE. The CDR3 has 14 residues. In DNA, the CDR3 is TGTGCCAGCAGCTGGACGGACACGAACTATGGCTACACCTTC. Its translation is CASSWTDTNYGYTF.

CDR3 loop: CASSTTGGNSPLHF. CDR3 coding DNA: TGCGCCAGCAGCACCACAGGGGGCAATTCACCCCTCCACTTT. The gene calls are TRBV5-1 and TRBJ1-6, with 9 bases lining up with TRBD1. This CDR3 spans 14 amino acids. V dropped 4 bases and J dropped 7; count of bases not matched to a gene: 3. Germline CDR1 SGHRS, CDR2 YFSETQ. Based on the CDR3 plus reference TRBV5-1 and TRBJ1-6, the full variable domain is KAGVTQTPRYLIKTRGQQVTLSCSPISGHRSVSWYQQTPGQGLQFLFEYFSETQRNKGNFPGRFSGRQFSNSRSEMNVSTLELGDSALYLCASSTTGGNSPLHFGNGTRLTVT.

This clone occurred a few times. This chain uses TRBV6-5 with TRBJ2-7; tentative D call: TRBD2 (6 bases). Between the trimmed V and J ends, which lost 2 bases and 4 bases, there was a span of 18 bases. This CDR3 has 16 residues. CDR1 MNHEY and CDR2 SVGAGI come from the germline V gene. The CDR3 spells CASSYAGGSSWYEQYF. Here the CDR3 DNA reads TGTGCCAGCAGTTACGCCGGAGGGAGCAGTTGGTACGAGCAGTACTTC.

This chain uses TRBV19 with TRBJ1-2; perhaps TRBD1 as D (5 bases). Germline V gene lookup returns CDR1 LNHDA and CDR2 SQIVND (reference sequence). The ends were cut back, 0 bases at V and 5 bases at J, with 16 bases in the middle. CDR3 length: 16 amino acids. CDR3 bases: TGTGCCAGTAGTATAGATCACGGCGCCCGGGGGTATGGCTACACCTTC. Its protein is CASSIDHGARGYGYTF.

The chain combines TRBV7-8 with TRBJ1-1; D is ambiguous. V gave up 2 bases and J gave up 1 base, with 8 bases separating them. Germline lookup yields CDR1 SGHVS and CDR2 FQNEAQ. There are 14 residues in the CDR3. The CDR3 here is CASSLRLGNTEAFF. The CDR3 DNA sequence: TGTGCCAGCAGCTTAAGACTGGGGAACACTGAAGCTTTCTTT. The full variable domain, in which reference TRBV7-8 and TRBJ1-1 provide the parts outside the CDR3, is GAGVSQSPRYKVAKRGQDVALRCDPISGHVSLFWYQQALGQGPEFLTYFQNEAQLDKSGLPSDRFFAERPEGSVSTLKIQRTQQEDSAVYLCASSLRLGNTEAFFGQGTRLTVV.

The CDR3 sequence is CSVLGSGRTDTQYF. The CDR3 DNA sequence: TGCAGCGTGTTAGGCAGCGGGAGAACAGATACGCAGTATTTT. V and J are TRBV29-1 and TRBJ2-3, with TRBD2 identical over 8 bases. Germline V CDR1 and CDR2: SQVTM, ANQGSEA. The junction had 8 bases not matched to a gene; V was cut back by 6 bases and J by 3 bases. The CDR3 contains 14 residues.

The V and J genes are TRBV30 and TRBJ1-6; 7 bases are shared with TRBD1. The V segment lost 2 bases and the J segment 1 base; nucleotides outside the gene matches: 14. CDR3 size: 19 residues. CDR1 is GTSNPN, CDR2 SVGIG, per germline (reference sequence). CDR3 in DNA: TGTGCCTGGAGTAAAGTTCGGAGAGGGGGCCGGTCCTATAATTCACCCCTCCACTTT. This sequence encodes CAWSKVRRGGRSYNSPLHF.